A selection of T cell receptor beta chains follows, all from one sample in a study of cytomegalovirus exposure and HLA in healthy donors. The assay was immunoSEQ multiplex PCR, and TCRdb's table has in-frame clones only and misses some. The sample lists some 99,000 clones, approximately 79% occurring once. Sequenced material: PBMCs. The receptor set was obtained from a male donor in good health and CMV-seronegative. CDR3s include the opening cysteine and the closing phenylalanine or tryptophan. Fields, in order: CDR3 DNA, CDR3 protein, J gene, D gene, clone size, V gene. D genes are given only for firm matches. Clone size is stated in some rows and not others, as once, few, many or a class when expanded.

TGTGCCAGCAGTTTAGACAGGGGCAGGGAGACCCAGTACTTC,CASSLDRGRETQYF,TRBJ2-5,TRBD1,NA,TRBV28
TGTGCCAGCTCACCATCGTTGCTCAGGGGGCTAGCGGGAGCCCTTACAGATACGCAGTATTTT,CASSPSLLRGLAGALTDTQYF,TRBJ2-3,TRBD2,NA,TRBV18
TGCGCCAGCAGCCGATCCCGAGATACTAGGGAGCAGTACTTC,CASSRSRDTREQYF,TRBJ2-7,NA,few,TRBV5-1
TGCAGCGTTGAGGGAGGGAGCAATCAGCCCCAGCATTTT,CSVEGGSNQPQHF,TRBJ1-5,NA,NA,TRBV29-1
TGTGCCAGCAGCCAAGAGCGGGAGGCCTACAATGAGCAGTTCTTC,CASSQEREAYNEQFF,TRBJ2-1,TRBD2,NA,TRBV4-2
TGTGCCAGCAGCTTGACTAGCGGGAAATCAGATACGCAGTATTTT,CASSLTSGKSDTQYF,TRBJ2-3,TRBD2,NA,TRBV11-3
TGTGCCAGCAGCCAAGTGGGGACTAGCGACACCGGGGAGCTGTTTTTT,CASSQVGTSDTGELFF,TRBJ2-2,TRBD2,NA,TRBV4-2
TGTGCCAGCAGTGTTGTCGCGGGAAACACCATATATTTT,CASSVVAGNTIYF,TRBJ1-3,NA,NA,TRBV2
TGTGCCAGCAGCGCTACAGGGACGAGTCAGCCCCAGCATTTT,CASSATGTSQPQHF,TRBJ1-5,NA,NA,TRBV9
TGTGCCAGCACTATCACAGGTTCGGGAAACACCATATATTTT,CASTITGSGNTIYF,TRBJ1-3,NA,NA,TRBV27
TGCGCCAGCAGCCGGGGGGAAGACAGAAGCGAGCAGTACTTC,CASSRGEDRSEQYF,TRBJ2-7,TRBD2,NA,TRBV5-1
TGTGCCAGCAGTCCGGGACTAGCGGTAGGGACCCAGTACTTC,CASSPGLAVGTQYF,TRBJ2-5,TRBD2,NA,TRBV27
TGTGCCAGCAGTTTCACAGGGGCTGGTCAGCCCCAGCATTTT,CASSFTGAGQPQHF,TRBJ1-5,TRBD1,NA,TRBV27
TGTGCCAGCAGCACCACAGGGGGTCAACAGCCCCAGCATTTT,CASSTTGGQQPQHF,TRBJ1-5,TRBD1,NA,TRBV19
TGTGCCAGCAGCCGCGGGGAGCCGGTCGCCACTCAGCCCCAGCATTTT,CASSRGEPVATQPQHF,TRBJ1-5,NA,NA,TRBV7-9
TGTGCCAGCAGCGTAGGTTCACTGACAGGGGCCGGGGAGCTGTTTTTT,CASSVGSLTGAGELFF,TRBJ2-2,TRBD1,NA,TRBV9
TGTGCCAGCTCAACCGGGGTGACGGCCAACCAGCCCCAGCATTTT,CASSTGVTANQPQHF,TRBJ1-5,NA,NA,TRBV18
TGTGCCAGCAGTTTAGACAGGTGGGGTAGGGCCCAGCATTTT,CASSLDRWGRAQHF,TRBJ1-5,NA,NA,TRBV27
TGTGCCAGCAGCCCCGGAGCGATGAACACTGAAGCTTTCTTT,CASSPGAMNTEAFF,TRBJ1-1,NA,NA,TRBV11-2
TGCGCCAGCAGCCAAGGGATTGGGACAGGCTCCTACGAGCAGTACTTC,CASSQGIGTGSYEQYF,TRBJ2-7,TRBD1,NA,TRBV4-3
TGTGCCAGCAGCGCAAGGACAGGCGCCTACGAGCAGTACTTC,CASSARTGAYEQYF,TRBJ2-7,TRBD1,NA,TRBV7-9
TGTGCCAGCTCTTCTCCTTCCAGGGGGCGCTATGGCTACACCTTC,CASSSPSRGRYGYTF,TRBJ1-2,TRBD1,NA,TRBV28
TGTGCCAGCAGCTTAGGAGGGGGAAATCAGCCCCAGCATTTT,CASSLGGGNQPQHF,TRBJ1-5,NA,NA,TRBV11-2
TGTGCCAGCAGTCCTCCGGGACTAGCGCGCTACAATGAGCAGTTCTTC,CASSPPGLARYNEQFF,TRBJ2-1,TRBD2,NA,TRBV27
TGTGCCAGCAGTTTCCCTAGCGGGGTCTCCTACGAGCAGTACTTC,CASSFPSGVSYEQYF,TRBJ2-7,TRBD2,NA,TRBV28
TGTGCCAGCAGCCCCGTTAGCACAGATACGCAGTATTTT,CASSPVSTDTQYF,TRBJ2-3,NA,few,TRBV5-6
TGCGCCAGCAGCTACGACAGCTACAATGAGCAGTTCTTC,CASSYDSYNEQFF,TRBJ2-1,NA,once,TRBV5-1
TGTGCCAGCAGCTTGGAGACACTCGCCGGAACTGAAGCTTTCTTT,CASSLETLAGTEAFF,TRBJ1-1,NA,NA,TRBV5-4
TGTGCCAGCAGCTTATACGCAGGGGAGACAGATACGCAGTATTTT,CASSLYAGETDTQYF,TRBJ2-3,NA,few,TRBV7-3
TGTGCCAGCAGCCCCCGGCAGGGTACAGATACGCAGTATTTT,CASSPRQGTDTQYF,TRBJ2-3,NA,NA,TRBV5-4
TGTGCCATCAGTGTGGGGGCTTTAAACCGACGCGGCTACACCTTC,CAISVGALNRRGYTF,TRBJ1-2,NA,NA,TRBV10-3
TGTGCCTGGATGGACAGGGACTCCTACGAGCAGTACTTC,CAWMDRDSYEQYF,TRBJ2-7,TRBD1,NA,TRBV30
TGCGCCAGCAGCTTGGCAGGGGGTCGTCAAGAGACCCAGTACTTC,CASSLAGGRQETQYF,TRBJ2-5,TRBD1,NA,TRBV5-1
TGCGCCAGCAGCCCCTTAGCGGACCCCCGGTACAATGAGCAGTTCTTC,CASSPLADPRYNEQFF,TRBJ2-1,NA,NA,TRBV5-1
TGCGCCAGCAGCCAGTACGGACAGGTACCGTCTACCCAGTACTTC,CASSQYGQVPSTQYF,TRBJ2-5,TRBD1,NA,TRBV4-1
TGTGCCAGCAGCCAAACGTTCACTAGCGGGAGCTACGAGCAGTACTTC,CASSQTFTSGSYEQYF,TRBJ2-7,TRBD2,NA,TRBV4-2
TGTGCCAGTAGTACGACAGGGGCCGAGACCCAGTACTTC,CASSTTGAETQYF,TRBJ2-5,TRBD1,few,TRBV19
TGTGCCAGCACCCAGGGGCTGACGGTTTATGGCTACACCTTC,CASTQGLTVYGYTF,TRBJ1-2,NA,NA,TRBV28
TGTGCCAGCATGGACAGGGGGGAAGAGAATGAAAAACTGTTTTTT,CASMDRGEENEKLFF,TRBJ1-4,TRBD1,NA,TRBV6-1
TGTGCCAGTAGTATAGTGGGTAGCGGGATGCTAAGCTCCTACAATGAGCAGTTCTTC,CASSIVGSGMLSSYNEQFF,TRBJ2-1,TRBD2,NA,TRBV19
TGCGCCAGCAGCACAGACAGGGGGCGAGTCACTGAAGCTTTCTTT,CASSTDRGRVTEAFF,TRBJ1-1,TRBD1,NA,TRBV5-1
TGTGCCAGCAGCCCCGTAGGGGGAGAGTACACCGGGGAGCTGTTTTTT,CASSPVGGEYTGELFF,TRBJ2-2,NA,NA,TRBV7-3
TGCGCCAGCAGCTTGACGGCCAGGGAGGGGCCTTATAGCAATCAGCCCCAGCATTTT,CASSLTAREGPYSNQPQHF,TRBJ1-5,NA,NA,TRBV5-1
TGTGCCAGCAGCTTTGTCGGGGGAGGCAACATTCAGTACTTC,CASSFVGGGNIQYF,TRBJ2-4,NA,NA,TRBV5-4
TGTGCCAGCAGTAGAAGACAGGGTCGACCAGATACGCAGTATTTT,CASSRRQGRPDTQYF,TRBJ2-3,TRBD1,NA,TRBV27
TGTGCCAGCAGTCGGGACTACATCTCCTACGAGCAGTACTTC,CASSRDYISYEQYF,TRBJ2-7,TRBD2,NA,TRBV6-6
TGTGCCAGCAGCCCCTCTAGCGGATTTAACACCGGGGAGCTGTTTTTT,CASSPSSGFNTGELFF,TRBJ2-2,TRBD2,NA,TRBV7-3
TGTGCCAGCAGCTTCGGGACACTCTCTAGCTCCTACAATGAGCAGTTCTTC,CASSFGTLSSSYNEQFF,TRBJ2-1,NA,NA,TRBV5-8
TGTGCCAGCAGTGAAACGACAGGGAACACCGGGGAGCTGTTTTTT,CASSETTGNTGELFF,TRBJ2-2,NA,NA,TRBV6-1
TGTGCCAGCAGACGCCGCCGGGCTTTCTTT,CASRRRRAFF,TRBJ1-1,NA,NA,TRBV28
TGTGCCACCAGCAGAGGTACAATTTCGGAGACCCAGTACTTC,CATSRGTISETQYF,TRBJ2-5,NA,few,TRBV15
TGTGCCAGCAGTCCAGGACAGGGGGCAGGTTTTGGAAACACCATATATTTT,CASSPGQGAGFGNTIYF,TRBJ1-3,TRBD1,NA,TRBV5-4
TGTGCCAGCAGCCATATCCTATCAGCGGGAGACCTAGCGAACACCGGGGAGCTGTTTTTT,CASSHILSAGDLANTGELFF,TRBJ2-2,TRBD2,NA,TRBV9
TGCGCCAGCAGCCAAGGGGACTATGGGGAGCAGTACTTC,CASSQGDYGEQYF,TRBJ2-7,TRBD2,NA,TRBV4-3
TGTGCCTCCACCCGGGGTCCCCTTTACGAGCAGTACTTC,CASTRGPLYEQYF,TRBJ2-7,NA,NA,TRBV30
TGTGCCAGCAGCAAGGATGGCAGGGGGTTTTCCTACGAGCAGTACTTC,CASSKDGRGFSYEQYF,TRBJ2-7,NA,NA,TRBV21-1
TGTGCCAGCAGCCCGGACAGGGCGGGGGAGCTGTTTTTT,CASSPDRAGELFF,TRBJ2-2,TRBD1,NA,TRBV7-9
TGTGCCAGCAGCACGGCCGGGACTCCGGTAGAGCAGTACTTC,CASSTAGTPVEQYF,TRBJ2-7,NA,NA,TRBV5-4